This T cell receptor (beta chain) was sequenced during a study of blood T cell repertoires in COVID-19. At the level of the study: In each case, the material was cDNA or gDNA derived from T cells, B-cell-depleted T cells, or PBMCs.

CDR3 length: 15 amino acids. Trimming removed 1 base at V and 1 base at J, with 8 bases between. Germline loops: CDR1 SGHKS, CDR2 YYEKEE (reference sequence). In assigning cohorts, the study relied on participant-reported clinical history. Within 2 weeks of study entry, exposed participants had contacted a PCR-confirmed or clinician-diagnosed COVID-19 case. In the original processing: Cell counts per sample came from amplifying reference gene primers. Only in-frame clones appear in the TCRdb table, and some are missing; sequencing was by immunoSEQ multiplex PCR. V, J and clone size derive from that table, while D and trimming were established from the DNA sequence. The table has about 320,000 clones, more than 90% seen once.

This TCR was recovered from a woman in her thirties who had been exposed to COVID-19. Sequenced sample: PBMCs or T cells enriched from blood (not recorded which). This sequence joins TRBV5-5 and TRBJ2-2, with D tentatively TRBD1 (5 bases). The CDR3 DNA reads TGTGCCAGCAGCTTGCGGCAGGGGAACACCGGGGAGCTGTTTTTT. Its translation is CASSLRQGNTGELFF.